The following is a T cell receptor (beta chain) sequence with its context. This specimen belongs to a study of shared clonotypes between healthy human individuals. V was trimmed by 8 bases and J by 0 bases, leaving 14 bases between them. Germline V gene data show CDR1 as MNHNS and CDR2 as SASEGT. This CDR3 is built from 14 residues. Ten immunoSEQ deep assay plates were used to sequence unsorted PBMC DNA. The data were produced by immunoSEQ multiplex PCR, yet TCRdb's version contains in-frame clones alone and is incomplete. The sample shows about 520,000 clones, roughly 80% of them seen only once. The TCR comes from a woman in her thirties or forties in good health. Some clones in this sample may be carry-over from other donors' samples. The rearrangement uses TRBV6-1 and TRBJ2-7, with a weak D call TRBD1 (5 bases). Sequenced: PBMCs. CDR3 sequence: CASCLRVFSYEQYF. In nucleotides, the CDR3 is TGTGCCAGCTGCCTCAGGGTTTTCTCCTACGAGCAGTACTTC.